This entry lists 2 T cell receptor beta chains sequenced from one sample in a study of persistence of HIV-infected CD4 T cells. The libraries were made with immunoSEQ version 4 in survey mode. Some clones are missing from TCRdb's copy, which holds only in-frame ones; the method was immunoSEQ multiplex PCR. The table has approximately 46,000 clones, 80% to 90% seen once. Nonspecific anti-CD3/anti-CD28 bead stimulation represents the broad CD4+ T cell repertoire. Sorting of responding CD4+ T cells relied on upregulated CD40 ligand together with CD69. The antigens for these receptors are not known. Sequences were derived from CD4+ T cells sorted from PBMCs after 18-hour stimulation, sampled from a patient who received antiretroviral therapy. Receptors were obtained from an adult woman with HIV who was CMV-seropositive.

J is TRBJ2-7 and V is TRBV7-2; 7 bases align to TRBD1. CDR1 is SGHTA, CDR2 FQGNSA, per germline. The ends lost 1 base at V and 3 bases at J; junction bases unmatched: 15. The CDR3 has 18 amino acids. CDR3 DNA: TGTGCCAGCAGCTTAGAAGTGAAGTGGGACAGCCCTCGCTACGAGCAGTACTTC. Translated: CASSLEVKWDSPRYEQYF.

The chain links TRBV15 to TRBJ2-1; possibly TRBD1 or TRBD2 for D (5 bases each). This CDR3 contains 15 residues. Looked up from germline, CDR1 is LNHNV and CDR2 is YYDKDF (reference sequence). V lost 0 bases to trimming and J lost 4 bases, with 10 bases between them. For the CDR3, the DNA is TGTGCCACCAGCAGAGACGGGGCTCCGTACAATGAGCAGTTCTTC. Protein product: CATSRDGAPYNEQFF.